These 15 T cell receptor beta chains were sequenced from one sample in a study of blood T cell repertoires in COVID-19. Produced via immunoSEQ multiplex PCR; TCRdb's table is partial and in-frame only. The data contain over 100,000 clones, 70% to 90% of them seen just once; the ten biggest clones take up approximately 18%. The sequenced sample consisted of peripheral blood. The origin of the receptors is a woman aged 60-75 years with acute or convalescent COVID-19.

The chain carries TRBV19 and TRBJ1-5, with 7 bases matching TRBD1. The V segment lost 4 bases and the J segment 4 bases; nucleotides outside the gene matches: 4. Germline V gene sequence: CDR1 LNHDA, CDR2 SQIVND (reference sequence). The CDR3 spans 14 residues. The CDR3 bases are TGTGCCAGTAGTAGACGACAGGGAAATCAGCCCCAGCATTTT. Amino acid sequence: CASSRRQGNQPQHF.

The chain joins TRBV15 to TRBJ1-5, with D uncertain. Trimming removed 3 bases at V and 2 bases at J, with 8 bases between. Germline values: CDR1 LNHNV, CDR2 YYDKDF (reference sequence). The CDR3 is 14 amino acids. CDR3 coding DNA: TGTGCCACCAGCAGCCTATCGGGCAATCAGCCCCAGCATTTT. As protein: CATSSLSGNQPQHF.

This chain connects TRBV28 to TRBJ2-3; possible D gene TRBD2, 6 bases. Germline lookup yields CDR1 MDHEN and CDR2 SYDVKM. Trimming took off 5 bases at V and 4 bases at J, with 13 bases between the two ends. The CDR3 loop spans 14 amino acids. Here the CDR3 reads CASSLPGGADTQYF. CDR3 coding DNA: TGTGCCAGCAGTCTGCCCGGAGGGGCAGATACGCAGTATTTT.

This chain uses TRBV5-1 with TRBJ1-1; 10 nucleotides line up with TRBD1. The CDR3 loop spans 14 amino acids. Trimming took 4 bases from V and 5 from J; bases not matched to a gene: 5. The germline CDR1 and CDR2 sequences are SGHRS and YFSETQ. The CDR3 bases are TGCGCCAGCAGCCAAGGACAGGGGGTAACTGAAGCTTTCTTT. This codes for CASSQGQGVTEAFF.

V and J are TRBV10-3 and TRBJ2-7; 10 nucleotides line up with TRBD1. The CDR3 contains 14 residues. Germline CDR1 and CDR2: ENHRY and SYGVKD. Germline trimming cut 4 bases from V and 2 bases from J; bases unmatched to any gene: 2. The CDR3 here is CAISVGQGTYEQYF. Here the CDR3 DNA reads TGTGCCATCAGTGTGGGACAGGGGACCTACGAGCAGTACTTC.

This chain joins TRBV18 and TRBJ1-1, with TRBD1 matching 9 bases. From germline, CDR1 is KGHSH and CDR2 LQKENI. V lost 3 bases and J lost 5; bases outside the gene matches: 7. This CDR3 has 15 amino acids. Here the CDR3 DNA reads TGTGCCAGCTCACCCGTCCGGGACAGGGTTACTGAAGCTTTCTTT. This encodes CASSPVRDRVTEAFF. Filled out from reference TRBV18 and TRBJ1-1, the complete variable domain reads NAGVMQNPRHLVRRRGQEARLRCSPMKGHSHVYWYRQLPEEGLKFMVYLQKENIIDESGMPKERFSAEFPKEGPSILRIQQVVRGDSAAYFCASSPVRDRVTEAFFGQGTRLTVV.

The genes are TRBV2 and TRBJ2-1; a weak D match, TRBD1 (5 bases). Germline loops: CDR1 SNHLY, CDR2 FYNNEI. The CDR3 runs to 12 residues. The V end was cut by 5 bases, the J end by 3 bases, with 5 bases between. The CDR3 loop reads CASSQGYNEQFF. The DNA of the CDR3 is TGTGCCAGCAGTCAGGGCTACAATGAGCAGTTCTTC.

The chain uses TRBV18 and TRBJ1-2, with 9 positions matching TRBD1. The trim removed 4 bases at V and 4 bases at J, leaving 10 bases unmatched. The germline V gene has CDR1 KGHSH and CDR2 LQKENI. This CDR3 spans 16 amino acids. The CDR3 here is CASSLGPTGGSYGYTF. Here the CDR3 DNA reads TGTGCCAGCTCACTGGGCCCGACAGGGGGAAGCTATGGCTACACCTTC.

The chain links TRBV18 to TRBJ2-6; D remains ambiguous. The CDR3 is 16 residues long. CDR1 is KGHSH, CDR2 LQKENI, per germline. Deletions cut 3 bases from V and 0 bases from J, with 9 bases between. CDR3 protein: CASSPVSVSGANVLTF. CDR3 DNA: TGTGCCAGCTCACCGGTCAGCGTCTCTGGGGCCAACGTCCTGACTTTC.

This chain joins TRBV12-3 or TRBV12-4 and TRBJ1-1; D is unresolved. Trimming pared 6 bases from V and 7 bases from J, leaving 12 bases between. CDR3 size: 12 residues. The CDR3 sequence is CASSRGSSEAFF. CDR3 sequence (DNA): TGTGCCAGCAGCCGCGGGTCGAGTGAAGCTTTCTTT.

This sequence joins TRBV2 and TRBJ1-2; TRBD1 matches at 9 bases. The CDR3 consists of 13 residues. Looked up from germline, CDR1 is SNHLY and CDR2 is FYNNEI. Unmatched junction bases numbered 4, after V lost 7 bases and J lost 4 bases. As DNA, the CDR3 is TGTGCCAGCAAAACAGGGGGCCTCTATGGCTACACCTTC. Translation gives CASKTGGLYGYTF.

The chain recombines TRBV4-3 with TRBJ1-5, with unresolved D. The CDR3 runs to 13 residues. The V end lost 0 bases, the J end lost 9 bases, and 9 bases lay between the germline ends. Looked up from germline, CDR1 is LGHNA and CDR2 is YSLEER. The CDR3 sequence: CASSQDLQRPQHF. DNA for the CDR3: TGCGCCAGCAGCCAAGATTTGCAGCGGCCCCAGCATTTT.

The genes are TRBV6-4 and TRBJ2-7; D ambiguous. Germline V CDR1 and CDR2: MRHNA, SNTAGT. The V end was cut by 4 bases, the J end by 5 bases, with 15 bases between. The CDR3 is made up of 14 amino acids. CDR3 in amino acids: CASSVELDSHEQYF. The CDR3 DNA reads TGTGCCAGCAGTGTTGAATTAGATTCCCACGAGCAGTACTTC.

This sequence joins TRBV19 and TRBJ1-5; 7 bases map to TRBD1. CDR3 length: 13 residues. V was clipped by 7 bases and J by 7 bases; unmatched bases: 7. The germline V gene has CDR1 LNHDA and CDR2 SQIVND (reference sequence). This CDR3 is CASNAAGGQPQHF. The CDR3 DNA follows: TGTGCCAGTAACGCGGCAGGGGGACAGCCCCAGCATTTT.

The genes are TRBV5-4 and TRBJ2-1, with D possibly TRBD2 on 6 matching bases. The CDR3 contains 16 residues. V dropped 4 bases and J dropped 5 bases, with 19 bases sitting between them. Germline V gives CDR1 SGHNT, CDR2 YYREEE (reference sequence). This CDR3 reads CASSPRDSPIHNEQFF. The CDR3 nucleotides are TGTGCCAGCAGCCCCCGGGACTCGCCTATCCACAATGAGCAGTTCTTC. The full variable domain, its missing parts supplied by reference TRBV5-4 and TRBJ2-1, is ETGVTQSPTHLIKTRGQQVTLRCSSQSGHNTVSWYQQALGQGPQFIFQYYREEENGRGNFPPRFSGLQFPNYSSELNVNALELDDSALYLCASSPRDSPIHNEQFFGPGTRLTVL.